Sequencing of this T cell receptor beta chain was carried out in a study of monozygotic twins with cystic fibrosis. Study-wide findings and caveats: Monozygotic CF twins shared more identical nucleotide clonotypes than unrelated patients.

Looked up from germline, CDR1 is MNHEY and CDR2 is SMNVEV (reference sequence). Trimming removed 6 bases at V and 5 bases at J, with 7 bases between. The CDR3 totals 11 residues. In the case of this clone: Antigen: not known.

Clones were read by immunoSEQ multiplex PCR, and TCRdb kept only the in-frame ones, dropping some. The sample holds 30,000 or so clones; 90% to 98% are singletons and the top ten take about 0.17%. The TCR was taken from a girl aged 2 to 10 with cystic fibrosis. The V and J genes are TRBV27 and TRBJ2-5; D might be TRBD1 or TRBD2, each matching 5 bases. The sample consisted of blood. DNA of the CDR3: TGTGCCAGCAGCTGGGGGGAGACCCAGTACTTC. Translation: CASSWGETQYF.